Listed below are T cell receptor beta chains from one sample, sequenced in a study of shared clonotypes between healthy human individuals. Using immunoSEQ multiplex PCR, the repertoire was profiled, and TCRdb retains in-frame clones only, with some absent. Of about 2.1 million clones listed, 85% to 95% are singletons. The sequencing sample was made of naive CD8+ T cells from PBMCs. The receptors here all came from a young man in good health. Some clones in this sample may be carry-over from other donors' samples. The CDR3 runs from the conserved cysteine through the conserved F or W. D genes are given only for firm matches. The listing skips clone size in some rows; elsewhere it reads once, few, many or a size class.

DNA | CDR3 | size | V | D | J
TGTGCCAGCAGTTCCTCCTCCGGGTGGGGGAGCCTAGCCAAAAACATTCAGTACTTC | CASSSSSGWGSLAKNIQYF | - | TRBV27 | - | TRBJ2-4
TGTGCCAGCAGCCTCGGGGGGCTCGGCACCGGGGAGCTGTTTTTT | CASSLGGLGTGELFF | - | TRBV11-2 | - | TRBJ2-2
TGTGCCAGCAGCTCTGCGGAGAACACCGGGGAGCTGTTTTTT | CASSSAENTGELFF | - | TRBV7-9 | - | TRBJ2-2
TGTGCCAGCAGCACCAGGACTAGCGGCACCTACGAGCAGTACTTC | CASSTRTSGTYEQYF | - | TRBV21-1 | - | TRBJ2-7
TGTGCCAGCAGCTTAGGGACAGGGTTCGTTCAGCCCCAGCATTTT | CASSLGTGFVQPQHF | - | TRBV7-8 | TRBD1 | TRBJ1-5
TGTGCCAGCAGCTTGGGTGGCCAGCCCCAGCATTTT | CASSLGGQPQHF | - | TRBV7-9 | - | TRBJ1-5
TGTGCCAGCAGGAAGGGGGCGATAGATTACAATGAGCAGTTCTTC | CASRKGAIDYNEQFF | - | TRBV28 | TRBD1 | TRBJ2-1
TGCGCCAGCAGTGAGTCCCCCCCGGCACAGTATTTT | CASSESPPAQYF | - | TRBV10-2 | - | TRBJ2-3
TGTGCCAGCTCTACATCAGGGGGGACTACCGGGGAGCTGTTTTTT | CASSTSGGTTGELFF | - | TRBV7-9 | - | TRBJ2-2
TGTGCCAGCAGCAAAGACAGGGAGAAGGGCTACACCTTC | CASSKDREKGYTF | - | TRBV27 | TRBD1 | TRBJ1-2
TGCGCCAGCAGCCTATACTCCTTAGCGTCAGATACGCAGTATTTT | CASSLYSLASDTQYF | - | TRBV4-3 | - | TRBJ2-3
TGTGCCAGCAGCGTAATGGGTGCAGGAAACTACAATGAGCAGTTCTTC | CASSVMGAGNYNEQFF | - | TRBV9 | - | TRBJ2-1
TGTGCCAGTAGTTTAACGACCTACAATGAGCAGTTCTTC | CASSLTTYNEQFF | once | TRBV19 | - | TRBJ2-1
TGTGCCAGCAGCGTACCCACAGGGACGGGAGATACGAACACCGGGGAGCTGTTTTTT | CASSVPTGTGDTNTGELFF | - | TRBV7-6 | - | TRBJ2-2
TGTGCCAGAAGCTTGGACTCCCGAGTAGCGACCCGACGGCGGGGGTATTTT | CARSLDSRVATRRRGYF | - | TRBV5-3 | - | TRBJ2-3
TGTGCCAGCAGCGCCCTACGAACTGAAGCTTTCTTT | CASSALRTEAFF | few | TRBV7-9 | - | TRBJ1-1
TGTGCCAGCAGTTTATCATCCCATCCCATGGACAGGAACACTGAAGCTTTCTTT | CASSLSSHPMDRNTEAFF | once | TRBV27 | - | TRBJ1-1
TGTGCCAGCAGTGAAAGAGCGTCCAAGGGGGATACGCAGTATTTT | CASSERASKGDTQYF | - | TRBV2 | - | TRBJ2-3
TGTGCCAGCAGTGAATCGGTTCTCCATTCCTACGAGCAGTACTTC | CASSESVLHSYEQYF | - | TRBV25-1 | - | TRBJ2-7
TGTGCCAGCAGTCATTCCGCCAGGGACCAAGAGACCCAGTACTTC | CASSHSARDQETQYF | - | TRBV27 | - | TRBJ2-5
TGTGCCAGCAGTTGGACTAGCTTCAATGAGCAGTTCTTC | CASSWTSFNEQFF | - | TRBV27 | TRBD2 | TRBJ2-1
TGTGCCAGCAGCGCCTCGACAGGGGGTGAGCAGTTCTTC | CASSASTGGEQFF | few | TRBV9 | TRBD1 | TRBJ2-1
TGTGCCAGCAGTTACGACAGTCGCGACACCATATATTTT | CASSYDSRDTIYF | - | TRBV6-6 | - | TRBJ1-3
TGTGCCAGCAGTTTTATAGCGGGAGGTTACAATGAGCAGTTCTTC | CASSFIAGGYNEQFF | - | TRBV6-5 | TRBD2 | TRBJ2-1
TGTGCCAGCAGCTTGTTTTGGCCAGGGGGCTCCTACGAGCAGTACTTC | CASSLFWPGGSYEQYF | - | TRBV5-5 | TRBD1 | TRBJ2-7
TGTGCCAGCAGTTCGAATGGCCGGGACGGCGTTGAAAAACTGTTTTTT | CASSSNGRDGVEKLFF | - | TRBV27 | - | TRBJ1-4
TGTGCCAGCAGTCCCTGGGGGGCGGGAGGTGAGTGGTCAGGGGCCAACGTCCTGACTTTC | CASSPWGAGGEWSGANVLTF | - | TRBV27 | TRBD2 | TRBJ2-6
TGTGCCAGCAGCCTGGCCGGGACGGTTCATGAAAAACTGTTTTTT | CASSLAGTVHEKLFF | - | TRBV7-6 | - | TRBJ1-4
TGTGCCAGCACCATTGAGGACAGGGGATTGCACACTGAAGCTTTCTTT | CASTIEDRGLHTEAFF | - | TRBV28 | TRBD1 | TRBJ1-1
TGCAGCGTTGAAGATCGAGGGTCAACCGGGGAGCTGTTTTTT | CSVEDRGSTGELFF | - | TRBV29-1 | - | TRBJ2-2
TGTGCCACACGGGACGAGAACAATCAGCCCCAGCATTTT | CATRDENNQPQHF | once | TRBV10-3 | - | TRBJ1-5
TGCGCCAGCAGCCACCCAACTAGGGGACTAGCGGATGTCGCTAGCACAGATACGCAGTATTTT | CASSHPTRGLADVASTDTQYF | - | TRBV4-1 | TRBD2 | TRBJ2-3